This section outlines one T cell receptor (beta chain) sequence together with its context. What antigen it recognizes has not been identified. No quality values exist for individual bases; no much larger clone is one base distant. This sample was included in a study of CD8+ T cells in alopecia areata (dated by TCRdb to the late 2010s). Regarding the complete study: The treated patients, all with moderate-to-severe alopecia areata, were enrolled in an open-label pilot trial of oral tofacitinib given at 5 to 10 mg twice daily. Tofacitinib was given for 6 to 18 months, followed by 6 months of follow-up off drug to assess delayed response and recurrence. The study used high-throughput TCRbeta sequencing to examine T cell clonal expansion in alopecia areata, in both the C3H/HeJ mouse model and human patients. Human TCRbeta sequencing covered scalp tissue and sorted CD4+ and CD8+ peripheral blood T cells from patchy and totalis/universalis alopecia areata patients and healthy controls. Tofacitinib-treated patients had biopsies at baseline and at 4 and 24 weeks of treatment, with a later scalp biopsy in several patients. Clonality in the scalp was compared among normal scalp (n=4), patchy alopecia areata scalp (n=8), and alopecia totalis/universalis scalp (n=8). RNA was obtained with the PAXgene miRNA kit for fixed scalp, the miRNeasy kit for PBMCs, and the RNeasy kit for mouse skin. TCRbeta CDR3 regions were amplified by immunoSEQ multiplex PCR using 35 Vbeta forward and 13 Jbeta reverse primers. Overall results and qualifications from the work: Unlike mouse skin, where gammadelta T cells dominate, normal human skin contains resident alphabeta T cells that get sequenced too, which complicates analysis of the scalp TCR repertoire. Compared with mice, TCR sequences shared between patients were less clear, possibly partly because of HLA diversity across the patient population. Compared with normal scalp, lesional scalp, particularly in alopecia totalis/universalis, had higher clonality and more expanded CD8+ clones, which suggests antigenic drive.

From alopecia areata patients, peripheral blood was collected along with lesional scalp punch biopsies. After PBMCs were isolated by density centrifugation and stained for CD3, CD4 and CD8, a FACSAria was used to sort CD4+ and CD8+ T cells. The junction carries 15 bases between V and J, which are trimmed by 5 bases and 5 bases respectively. In the germline V gene, CDR1 corresponds to MDHEN and CDR2 to SYDVKM. From the cysteine through the phenylalanine, the CDR3 covers 14 amino acids. The DNA shown is the 42-base CDR3, in frame from base 1. Library method: the immunoSEQ multiplex PCR assay. For TCR sequencing, RNA was extracted from every sample and reverse transcribed into cDNA to serve as template. First-strand cDNA was synthesized using SuperScript III with a 2:1 mix of oligo-dT and random hexamers. A synthetic immune receptor repertoire was used to assess amplification bias, and residual bias was removed computationally. The paper's processing steps were these. Raw reads were preprocessed for error removal, and CDR3 was defined according to IMGT conventions as running from the conserved cysteine to phenylalanine. Clonality was computed as 1 minus the Shannon entropy, with the entropy normalized by log2 of the number of productive unique TCRs. Whether scalp clones were CD4 or CD8 was inferred by matching scalp TCRbeta sequences against CD4 and CD8 repertoires sorted from blood. Entries here come from immuneACCESS through TCRdb and include only in-frame sequences with V and J called. Some clones fail to appear in such tables; in the studies checked, an unresolved V gene covers under half of the shortfall, and the cause of the remainder is unknown. The V and J calls and the clone size are those of that table, but D and trimming were determined from the DNA. The sample profile shows over 85,000 clones; less than 50% of them were found once. 0.6% to 0.85% of the sample comes from the top ten.

The receptor was isolated from a human donor with alopecia areata. The sequenced material came from CD4+ T cells sorted from blood. The V and J segments used are TRBV28 and TRBJ2-5; the D gene cannot be named for sure. The bases are TGTGCCAGCAGTACTCGGGCTAGTCGTGAGACCCAGTACTTC. Its protein reads: CASSTRASRETQYF.